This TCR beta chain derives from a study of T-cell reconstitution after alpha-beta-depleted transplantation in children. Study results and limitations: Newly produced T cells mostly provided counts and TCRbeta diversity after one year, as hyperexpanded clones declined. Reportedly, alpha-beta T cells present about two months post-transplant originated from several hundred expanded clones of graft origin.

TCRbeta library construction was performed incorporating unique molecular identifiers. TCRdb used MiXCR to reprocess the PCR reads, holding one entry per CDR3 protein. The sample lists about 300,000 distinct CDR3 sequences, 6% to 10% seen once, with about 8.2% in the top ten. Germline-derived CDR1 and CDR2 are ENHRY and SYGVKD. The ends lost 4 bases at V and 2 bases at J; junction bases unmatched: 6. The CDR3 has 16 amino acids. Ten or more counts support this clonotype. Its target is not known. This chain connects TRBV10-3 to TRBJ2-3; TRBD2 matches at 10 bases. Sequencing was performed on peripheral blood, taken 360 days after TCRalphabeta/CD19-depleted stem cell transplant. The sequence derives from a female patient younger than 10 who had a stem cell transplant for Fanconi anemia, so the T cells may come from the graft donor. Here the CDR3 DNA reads TGTGCCATCAGTGTGCAGCGGGGGGGACCCACAGATACGCAGTATTTT. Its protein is CAISVQRGGPTDTQYF.